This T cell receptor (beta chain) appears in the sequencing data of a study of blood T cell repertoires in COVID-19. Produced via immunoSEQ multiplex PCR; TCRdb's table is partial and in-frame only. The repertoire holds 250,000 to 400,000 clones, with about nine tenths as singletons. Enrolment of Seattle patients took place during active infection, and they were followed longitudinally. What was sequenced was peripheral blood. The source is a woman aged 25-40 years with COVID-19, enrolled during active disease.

CDR3 sequence: CASSYNDRSGYTF. The CDR3 DNA is TGTGCCAGCAGTTACAATGACAGATCAGGCTACACCTTC. The chain recombines TRBV6-5 with TRBJ1-2, with D perhaps matching TRBD1 (5 bases). Trimming took 2 bases from V and 8 from J, leaving 12 bases between them. Germline-derived CDR1 and CDR2 are MNHEY and SVGAGI. The CDR3 extends over 13 amino acids.